This entry is about one T cell receptor (beta chain). Its binding antigen is unknown. There are no base qualities to consult, and no much larger clone falls within one base. Library creation used the immunoSEQ multiplex PCR assay. As for how the authors treated the data: A statistical classification framework was built for diagnosing cytomegalovirus status from the catalog of TCR beta chain sequences. What TCRdb holds here is the immuneACCESS table cut down to in-frame rearrangements. Part of the clones is not present; checked against another copy, under half of the missing clones reflect an unresolved V gene, and the others are unexplained. V, J and clone size derive from that table, while D and trimming were established from the DNA sequence. The sample records approximately 97,000 clones, about 95% of which are singletons. The ten largest clones capture approximately 1% of the sample. The donors belonged to the validation cohort of around 130 subjects, which was separate from the approximately 700-subject first cohort.

These data come from a study of cytomegalovirus exposure and HLA in healthy donors (TCRdb year 2017). Study-wide context: A later analysis indicated that the roughly 130 validation repertoires were generated on the platform also employed for the roughly 720 repertoires of the first cohort. To predict cytomegalovirus infection status, the study brought together high-throughput TCR immunosequencing, statistical association of individual TCRs with disease status, and machine learning. The study aimed to test whether signatures of past pathogen exposure could be identified by cataloging public T cell receptors. Besides the first cohort of about 730 subjects, a separate validation cohort made up of around 120 different subjects was used.

Beyond this particular receptor, the publication reports: Of the cluster scores, roughly 95% were above 0 in a later analysis, which found that TCRs clustered in the first cohort also tended to co-occur in the approximately 120 validation repertoires. The authors suggested that the approach could potentially be extended to other disease states and immunological phenotypes. A few of the identified cytomegalovirus-associated TCR beta chains were confirmed in vitro to be specific for cytomegalovirus antigens. The validation cohort had no HLA typing available for a later analysis, so co-occurrence within that cohort was assessed over all 130 or so repertoires. The classifier was reported to diagnose cytomegalovirus status with high specificity and sensitivity in both the original cohort and the validation cohort. Most TCR sequences were observed very rarely across donors, whereas some public TCRs were present in many individuals. The study gave a list of some 150 TCR beta chains associated with cytomegalovirus.

The clonotype was recovered from a woman younger than 35 in good health and CMV-seronegative. The sample consisted of PBMCs.

CDR3 loop: CASSKTSGKRTDSYEQYF. At the DNA level, the sequence is TGTGCCAGCAGTAAGACTAGCGGGAAAAGAACAGACTCCTACGAGCAGTACTTC. Rearrangement joined TRBV2 to TRBJ2-7; 11 junctional bases match TRBD2. The germline V gene specifies SNHLY as CDR1 and FYNNEI as CDR2. The CDR3 runs 18 amino acids, cysteine and phenylalanine included. CDR3 DNA is the only sequence kept; it has 54 bases, read in frame from the first base. V is pruned by 5 bases and J by 0 bases, leaving 12 bases of the junction without a gene match. The CDR3, completed at both ends by the reference TRBV2 and TRBJ2-7 genes, gives the full variable domain EPEVTQTPSHQVTQMGQEVILRCVPISNHLYFYWYRQILGQKVEFLVSFYNNEISEKSEIFDDQFSVERPDGSNFTLKIRSTKLEDSAMYFCASSKTSGKRTDSYEQYFGPGTRLTVT.